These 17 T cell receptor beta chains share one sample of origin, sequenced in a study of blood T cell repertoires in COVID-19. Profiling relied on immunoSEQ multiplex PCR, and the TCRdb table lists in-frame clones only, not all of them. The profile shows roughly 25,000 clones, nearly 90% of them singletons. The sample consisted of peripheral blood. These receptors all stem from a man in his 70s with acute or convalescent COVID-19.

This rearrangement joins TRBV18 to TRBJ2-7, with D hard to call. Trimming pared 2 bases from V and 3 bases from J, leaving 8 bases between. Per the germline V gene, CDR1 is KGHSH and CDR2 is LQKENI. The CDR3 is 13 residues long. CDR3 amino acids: CASSPGGNYEQYF. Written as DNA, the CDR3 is TGTGCCAGCTCACCAGGCGGCAACTACGAGCAGTACTTC.

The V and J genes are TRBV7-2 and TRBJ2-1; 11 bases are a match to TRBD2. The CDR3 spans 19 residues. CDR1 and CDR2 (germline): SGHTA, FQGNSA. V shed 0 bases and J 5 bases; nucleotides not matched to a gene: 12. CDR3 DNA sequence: TGTGCCAGCAGCTTAGCAGTTTTACTAGCGGGAGATTTAGACAATGAGCAGTTCTTC. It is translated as CASSLAVLLAGDLDNEQFF.

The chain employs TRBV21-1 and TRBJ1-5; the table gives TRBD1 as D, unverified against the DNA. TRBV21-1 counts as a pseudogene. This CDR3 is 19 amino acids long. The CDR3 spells CASSKALSSTGEFNQPQHF. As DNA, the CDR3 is TGTGCCAGCAGCAAAGCGCTTTCTTCGACAGGGGAATTCAATCAGCCCCAGCATTTT.

The CDR3 protein is CASSPGGANTEAFF. The CDR3 bases are TGTGCCAGCTCACCAGGGGGGGCAAACACTGAAGCTTTCTTT. The chain couples TRBV18 to TRBJ1-1, with a weak D call TRBD1 (6 bases). The CDR3 consists of 14 residues. With 2 bases removed from V and 2 bases from J, the gap between germline ends came to 9 bases. Germline V CDR1 and CDR2: KGHSH, LQKENI.

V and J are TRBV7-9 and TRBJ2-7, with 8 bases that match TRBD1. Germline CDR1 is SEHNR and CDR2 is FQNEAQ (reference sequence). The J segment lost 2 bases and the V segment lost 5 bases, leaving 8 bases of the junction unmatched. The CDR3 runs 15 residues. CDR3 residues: CASSPMTGVPYEQYF. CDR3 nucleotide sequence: TGTGCCAGCAGCCCTATGACAGGGGTCCCCTACGAGCAGTACTTC.

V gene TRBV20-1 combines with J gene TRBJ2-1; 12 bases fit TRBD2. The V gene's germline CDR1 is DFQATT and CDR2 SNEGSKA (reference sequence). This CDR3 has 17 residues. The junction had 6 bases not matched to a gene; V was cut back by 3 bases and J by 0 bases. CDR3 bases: TGCAGTGCTAGTACTAGCGGGGGGTCGAGCTCCTACAATGAGCAGTTCTTC. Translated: CSASTSGGSSSYNEQFF.

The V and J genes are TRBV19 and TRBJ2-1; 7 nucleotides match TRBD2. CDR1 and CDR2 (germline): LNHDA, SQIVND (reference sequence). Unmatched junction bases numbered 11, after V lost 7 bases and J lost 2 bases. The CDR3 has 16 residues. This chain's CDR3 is CASISIGEGTYNEQFF. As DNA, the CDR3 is TGTGCCAGTATTTCAATTGGGGAGGGTACCTACAATGAGCAGTTCTTC.

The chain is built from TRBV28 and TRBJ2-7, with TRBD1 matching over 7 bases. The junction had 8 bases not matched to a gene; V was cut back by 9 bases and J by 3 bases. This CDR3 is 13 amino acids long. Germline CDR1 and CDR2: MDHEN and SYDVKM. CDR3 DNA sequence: TGTGCCAGTGCGGACAGGACGAACTACGAGCAGTACTTC. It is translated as CASADRTNYEQYF.

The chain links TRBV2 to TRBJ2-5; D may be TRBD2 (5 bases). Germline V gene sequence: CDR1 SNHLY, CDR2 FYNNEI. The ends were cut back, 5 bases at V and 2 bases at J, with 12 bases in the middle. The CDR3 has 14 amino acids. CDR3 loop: CASSRGSQQETQYF. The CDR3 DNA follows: TGTGCCAGCAGTCGGGGTTCTCAGCAAGAGACCCAGTACTTC.

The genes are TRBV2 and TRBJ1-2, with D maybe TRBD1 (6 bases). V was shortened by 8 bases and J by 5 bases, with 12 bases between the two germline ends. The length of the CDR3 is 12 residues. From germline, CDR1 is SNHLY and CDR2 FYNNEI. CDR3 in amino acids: CASRTDNYGYTF. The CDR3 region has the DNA TGTGCCAGCCGGACAGATAATTATGGCTACACCTTC. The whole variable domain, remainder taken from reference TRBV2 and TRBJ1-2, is EPEVTQTPSHQVTQMGQEVILRCVPISNHLYFYWYRQILGQKVEFLVSFYNNEISEKSEIFDDQFSVERPDGSNFTLKIRSTKLEDSAMYFCASRTDNYGYTFGSGTRLTVV.

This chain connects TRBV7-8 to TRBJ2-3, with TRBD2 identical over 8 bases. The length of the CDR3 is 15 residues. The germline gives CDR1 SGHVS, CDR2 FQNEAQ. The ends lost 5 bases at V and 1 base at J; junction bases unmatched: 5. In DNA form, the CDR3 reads TGTGCCAGCAGCCTGGGACTAGGGGGCACAGATACGCAGTATTTT. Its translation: CASSLGLGGTDTQYF.

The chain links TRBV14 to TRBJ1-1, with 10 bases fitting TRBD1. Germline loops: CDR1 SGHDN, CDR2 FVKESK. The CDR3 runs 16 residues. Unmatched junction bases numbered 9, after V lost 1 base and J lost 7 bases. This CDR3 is CASSQGWDRGGIEAFF. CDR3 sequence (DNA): TGTGCCAGCAGCCAAGGTTGGGACAGGGGCGGGATTGAAGCTTTCTTT.

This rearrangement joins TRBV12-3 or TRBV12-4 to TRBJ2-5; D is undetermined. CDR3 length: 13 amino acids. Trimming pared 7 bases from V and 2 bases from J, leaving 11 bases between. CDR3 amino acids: CASTNTLQETQYF. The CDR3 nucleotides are TGTGCCAGCACCAATACTCTTCAAGAGACCCAGTACTTC.

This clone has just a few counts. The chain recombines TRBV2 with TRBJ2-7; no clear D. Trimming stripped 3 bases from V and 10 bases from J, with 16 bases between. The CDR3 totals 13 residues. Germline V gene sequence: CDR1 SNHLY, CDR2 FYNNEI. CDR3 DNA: TGTGCCAGCAGTGAGCCATTTTACCCACTTCAGTACTTC. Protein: CASSEPFYPLQYF.

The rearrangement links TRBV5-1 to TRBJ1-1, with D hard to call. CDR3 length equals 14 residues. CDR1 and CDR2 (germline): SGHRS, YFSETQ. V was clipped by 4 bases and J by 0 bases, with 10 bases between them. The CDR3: CASSTSGMNTEAFF. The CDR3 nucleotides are TGCGCCAGCAGCACGTCAGGTATGAACACTGAAGCTTTCTTT.

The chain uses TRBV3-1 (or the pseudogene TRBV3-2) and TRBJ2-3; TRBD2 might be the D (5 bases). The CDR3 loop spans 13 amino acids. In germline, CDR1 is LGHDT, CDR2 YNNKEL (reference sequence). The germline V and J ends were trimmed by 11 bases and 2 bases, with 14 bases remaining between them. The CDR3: CAAGGSFTDTQYF. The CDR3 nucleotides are TGTGCCGCTGGTGGGAGCTTCACAGATACGCAGTATTTT.

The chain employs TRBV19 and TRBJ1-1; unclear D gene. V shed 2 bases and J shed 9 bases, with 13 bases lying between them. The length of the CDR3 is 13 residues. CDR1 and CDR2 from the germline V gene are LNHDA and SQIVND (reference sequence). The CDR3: CASSISRELQAFF. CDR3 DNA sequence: TGTGCCAGTAGTATATCCCGGGAGCTGCAAGCTTTCTTT.